Listed below are T cell receptor beta chains from one sample, sequenced in a study of metastatic and nonmetastatic thyroid tumors. TCRdb reanalyzed the PCR reads with MiXCR. The sample has approximately 79,000 clones, about 9.1% seen once. Sequenced sample: blood. These receptors were taken from a female donor with papillary thyroid cancer or a benign thyroid nodule (not recorded which). Some clones in this sample may be carry-over from other donors' samples. Both conserved end residues are part of each CDR3. The order of the fields is J gene, V gene, clone size, D gene, CDR3 DNA, CDR3 protein. The D gene is left open where the match is weak. Where a row states a size, it is once, few, many or the class of an expanded clone; other rows omit it.

J: TRBJ2-5; V: TRBV24-1; size: many; D: TRBD1; DNA: TGTGCCACCAGTGACTCCGGGACAGGGGGCGAGGAGACCCAGTACTTC; CDR3: CATSDSGTGGEETQYF
J: TRBJ2-7; V: TRBV6-1; size: many; D: TRBD1; DNA: TGTGCCAGCAGCTCACAGGGGGCGGGTAGGTACGAGCAGTACTTC; CDR3: CASSSQGAGRYEQYF
J: TRBJ2-5; V: TRBV3-1; size: many; D: .; DNA: TGTGCCAGCAGCCAAGGGACTGCCCTGATCCAGTACTTC; CDR3: CASSQGTALIQYF
J: TRBJ2-3; V: TRBV3-1; size: many; D: TRBD2; DNA: TGTGCCAGCAGCCCGCGCGCCGGGGAGGGGCCGAGCACAGATACGCAGTATTTT; CDR3: CASSPRAGEGPSTDTQYF
J: TRBJ2-7; V: TRBV2; size: .; D: TRBD2; DNA: TGTGCCAGCAGTGCGGGACTAGCGGGGGGGCTGGTCTACGAGCAGTACTTC; CDR3: CASSAGLAGGLVYEQYF
J: TRBJ2-2; V: TRBV30; size: many; D: .; DNA: TGTGCCTGGGGGGGGCTACAGAACACCGGGGAGCTGTTTTTT; CDR3: CAWGGLQNTGELFF
J: TRBJ1-1; V: TRBV30; size: many; D: .; DNA: TGTGCCTGGAGTGTACGGGGGGTCACTGAAGCTTTCTTT; CDR3: CAWSVRGVTEAFF
J: TRBJ1-1; V: TRBV5-1; size: .; D: .; DNA: TGCGCCAGCAGCTTGGGGCGGGGCGTCTTGTACATTGAAGCTTTCTTT; CDR3: CASSLGRGVLYIEAFF
J: TRBJ2-5; V: TRBV6-1; size: .; D: .; DNA: TGTGCCAGCAGTGCTATGGAGACCCAGTACTTC; CDR3: CASSAMETQYF
J: TRBJ2-7; V: TRBV7-6; size: .; D: .; DNA: TGTGCCAGCAGCTTGACTGTGGGTGGCCACGAGCAGTACTTC; CDR3: CASSLTVGGHEQYF
J: TRBJ2-7; V: TRBV6-1; size: many; D: TRBD1; DNA: TGTGCCAGCAGTGAAGCAGGGACAGGACGATTAGAGCAGTACTTC; CDR3: CASSEAGTGRLEQYF
J: TRBJ2-7; V: TRBV5-4; size: many; D: TRBD1; DNA: TGTGCCAGCAGCGCGGAAGGGACAGCGGACGAGCAGTACTTC; CDR3: CASSAEGTADEQYF
J: TRBJ2-1; V: TRBV6-5; size: many; D: .; DNA: TGTGCCAGCAGTTACTCGACGGCTGAGCAGTTCTTC; CDR3: CASSYSTAEQFF
J: TRBJ2-3; V: TRBV9; size: many; D: .; DNA: TGTGCCAGCAGCACGGAGGGGGGGGGCCCAGATACGCAGTATTTT; CDR3: CASSTEGGGPDTQYF
J: TRBJ2-3; V: TRBV6-4; size: many; D: TRBD2; DNA: TGTGCCAGCAGTGAAGGAGCGGGGGGGCTGGATACGCAGTATTTT; CDR3: CASSEGAGGLDTQYF
J: TRBJ2-3; V: TRBV7-6; size: many; D: TRBD2; DNA: TGTGCCAGCAGCTCCCTAGCGGGACACAGCACAGATACGCAGTATTTT; CDR3: CASSSLAGHSTDTQYF
J: TRBJ2-2; V: TRBV5-4; size: few; D: TRBD1; DNA: TGTGCCAGCAGCTTCGGACAGGAGGCCGGGGAGCTGTTTTTT; CDR3: CASSFGQEAGELFF
J: TRBJ1-1; V: TRBV10-1; size: many; D: TRBD1; DNA: TGCGCCAGCAGTGAAGTAACAGGGGAAACTGAAGCTTTCTTT; CDR3: CASSEVTGETEAFF
J: TRBJ2-1; V: TRBV28; size: many; D: TRBD1; DNA: TGTGCCAGCAGATCCTTAACAGGGGACACGGTTGTGGGTGAGCAGTTCTTC; CDR3: CASRSLTGDTVVGEQFF
J: TRBJ1-2; V: TRBV4-1; size: many; D: .; DNA: TGCGCCAGCAGCCAAGATAGGGGGACCGTTGGGAGGTATGGCTACACCTTC; CDR3: CASSQDRGTVGRYGYTF
J: TRBJ2-7; V: TRBV20-1; size: .; D: TRBD1; DNA: TGCAGTGCTACGGGACAGTTCCTCCAGGAGCAGTACTTC; CDR3: CSATGQFLQEQYF
J: TRBJ2-5; V: TRBV2; size: many; D: .; DNA: TGTGCCAGCAGTCTTTCCAGGGGAGAGACCCAGTACTTC; CDR3: CASSLSRGETQYF
J: TRBJ1-2; V: TRBV6-1; size: few; D: .; DNA: TGTGCCAGCAGAGGTGCGGGGTTTGCTGGCTACACCTTC; CDR3: CASRGAGFAGYTF
J: TRBJ2-7; V: TRBV30; size: many; D: .; DNA: TGTGCCTGGAGGAATGGGACCCGGGGGCAAGGGCGCTACGAGCAGTACTTC; CDR3: CAWRNGTRGQGRYEQYF
J: TRBJ2-4; V: TRBV27; size: many; D: TRBD2; DNA: TGTGCCAGCAGTTTAAGGGGCGGGGGGGCGGCCAAAAACATTCAGTACTTC; CDR3: CASSLRGGGAAKNIQYF
J: TRBJ1-6; V: TRBV28; size: many; D: .; DNA: TGTGCCAGCAGTTTAATTCCGGGAGGGTCACCCCTCCACTTT; CDR3: CASSLIPGGSPLHF
J: TRBJ2-7; V: TRBV12-3/TRBV12-4; size: many; D: TRBD1; DNA: TGTGCCAGCAGTTTTCAGTATTGGACAGGGGACTACGAGCAGTACTTC; CDR3: CASSFQYWTGDYEQYF
J: TRBJ1-1; V: TRBV2; size: many; D: .; DNA: TGTGCCAGCAGTGAAGGCGGGACGAGAATGAACACTGAAGCTTTCTTT; CDR3: CASSEGGTRMNTEAFF
J: TRBJ1-2; V: TRBV27; size: many; D: .; DNA: TGTGCCAGCAGTTTTAGAGGGGCTTATGGCTACACCTTC; CDR3: CASSFRGAYGYTF
J: TRBJ2-3; V: TRBV30; size: many; D: .; DNA: TGTGCCTGGACAGGGGGGGCCAAGACAGATACGCAGTATTTT; CDR3: CAWTGGAKTDTQYF
J: TRBJ2-1; V: TRBV10-1; size: few; D: .; DNA: TGCGCCAGCAGTGAGGGGAAGGGCACCTACAATGAGCAGTTCTTC; CDR3: CASSEGKGTYNEQFF
J: TRBJ2-2; V: TRBV11-3; size: many; D: .; DNA: TGTGCCAGCAGCTTAGAAGTGAACACCGGGGAGCTGTTTTTT; CDR3: CASSLEVNTGELFF